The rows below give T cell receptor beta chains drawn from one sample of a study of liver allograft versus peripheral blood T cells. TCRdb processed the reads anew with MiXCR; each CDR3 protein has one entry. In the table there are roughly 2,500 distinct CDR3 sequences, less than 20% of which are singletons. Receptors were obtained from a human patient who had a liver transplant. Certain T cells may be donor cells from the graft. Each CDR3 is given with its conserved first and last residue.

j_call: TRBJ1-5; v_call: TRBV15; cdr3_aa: CATSRDRREPQHF
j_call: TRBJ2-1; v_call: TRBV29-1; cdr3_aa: CSVATSGGPYNEQFF
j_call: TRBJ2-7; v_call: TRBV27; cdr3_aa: CASSTSPGARYEQYF
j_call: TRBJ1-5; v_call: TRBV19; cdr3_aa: CASMRLGVGQPQHF
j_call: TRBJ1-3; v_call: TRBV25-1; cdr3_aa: CASSESYLYSGNTIYF
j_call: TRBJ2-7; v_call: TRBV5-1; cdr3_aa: CASSPITGGRPSYEQYF
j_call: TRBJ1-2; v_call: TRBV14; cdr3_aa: CASSQVGAGYGYTF
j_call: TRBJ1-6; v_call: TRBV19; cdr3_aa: CASSISRLPNNSPLHF
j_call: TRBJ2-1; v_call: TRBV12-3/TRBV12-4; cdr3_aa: CASSALESPYNEQFF
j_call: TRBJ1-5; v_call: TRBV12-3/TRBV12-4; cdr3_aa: CASSLDSYQPQHF
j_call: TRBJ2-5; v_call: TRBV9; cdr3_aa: CASSSAGFEETQYF